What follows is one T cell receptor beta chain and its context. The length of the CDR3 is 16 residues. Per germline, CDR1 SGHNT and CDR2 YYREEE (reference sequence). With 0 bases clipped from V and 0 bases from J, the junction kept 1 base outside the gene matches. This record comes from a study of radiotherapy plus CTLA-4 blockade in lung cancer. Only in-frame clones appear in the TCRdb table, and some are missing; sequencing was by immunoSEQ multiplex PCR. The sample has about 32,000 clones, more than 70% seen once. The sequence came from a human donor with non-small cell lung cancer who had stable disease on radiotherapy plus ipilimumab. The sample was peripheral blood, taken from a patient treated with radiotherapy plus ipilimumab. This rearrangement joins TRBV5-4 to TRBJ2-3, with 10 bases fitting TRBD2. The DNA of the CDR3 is TGTGCCAGCAGCTTGGAACTAGCGGGGAGCACAGATACGCAGTATTTT. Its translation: CASSLELAGSTDTQYF.